The 4 T cell receptor beta chains reported below all come from one sample, sequenced in a study of T cell changes during pregnancy in multiple sclerosis. Repertoires were generated with immunoSEQ multiplex PCR, while TCRdb's copy carries only in-frame clones and drops some. The table lists tens of thousands of clones, approximately 91% of them singletons. The source material was CD8+ T cells from peripheral blood mononuclear cells, sampled after pregnancy. These receptors came from a female donor with multiple sclerosis, enrolled in a pregnancy study.

This clone came up once. The rearrangement uses TRBV20-1 and TRBJ1-2, with a tentative D call TRBD1 (5 bases). This CDR3 is built from 8 residues. Germline CDR1 and CDR2: DFQATT and SNEGSKA (reference sequence). The CDR3 DNA is TGCGGGACTTTCGGCTACACCTTC. Translation: CGTFGYTF.

This clone appeared a single time. The sample carries other DNA sequences with the same CDR3. The chain links TRBV27 to TRBJ1-2, with D tentatively TRBD1 (5 bases). This CDR3 comprises 14 residues. Germline loops: CDR1 MNHEY, CDR2 SMNVEV (reference sequence). Trimming took 2 bases from V and 0 from J, leaving 7 bases between them. CDR3 DNA sequence: TGTGCCAGCAGTTTAGACAGAGCTAACTATGGCTACACCTTC. Translation: CASSLDRANYGYTF.

This clone has just one count. The rearrangement uses TRBV4-1 and TRBJ2-5; 8 bases are a match to TRBD1. Germline assignment: CDR1 MGHRA and CDR2 YSYEKL. The CDR3 sequence is 15 residues long. The J segment lost 5 bases and the V segment lost 2 bases, leaving 7 bases of the junction unmatched. In nucleotides, the CDR3 is TGCGCCAGCAGCCAACCTCAGGGGGCGGGGGAGACCCAGTACTTC. It codes for CASSQPQGAGETQYF.

The DNA for the CDR3 is TGTGCCAGCAGTCCCGGGACAGTTGAGTACCATTTT. It encodes CASSPGTVEYHF. This rearrangement joins TRBV6-5 to TRBJ1-5, with 7 bases matching TRBD1. The V segment lost 5 bases and the J segment 16 bases; nucleotides outside the gene matches: 11. The CDR3 consists of 12 residues. CDR1 and CDR2 (germline): MNHEY, SVGAGI.